A selection of T cell receptor beta chains follows, all from one sample in a study of lymphopenia after photon versus proton radiotherapy. Here immunoSEQ multiplex PCR was the method, and the copy in TCRdb shows in-frame clones only, minus some. The sample carries around 20,000 clones, just under 85% recorded once. Sequencing was performed on peripheral blood, taken from a patient treated with photon-based radiotherapy. The receptors stem from a woman aged 45-60 years with pancreatic cancer. Both conserved end residues are part of each CDR3. D genes are given only for firm matches. Rows may omit the clone size; those that give it use once, few, many or a size class.

D,J,V,size,CDR3,DNA
.,TRBJ1-4,TRBV27,.,CASSPTRGEEKLFF,TGTGCCAGCAGTCCGACAAGGGGAGAGGAAAAACTGTTTTTT
.,TRBJ1-2,TRBV27,.,CASSRPGLHSYTF,TGTGCCAGCAGTCGCCCGGGACTGCATAGCTACACCTTC
TRBD1,TRBJ2-7,TRBV29-1,.,CSVGRDRGVREQYF,TGCAGCGTTGGCAGGGACAGGGGGGTCCGCGAGCAGTACTTC
.,TRBJ2-4,TRBV28,.,CASSGRGMTAKNIQYF,TGTGCCAGCAGTGGACGGGGAATGACAGCCAAAAACATTCAGTACTTC
TRBD1,TRBJ1-2,TRBV18,.,CASSPRDSRTGNYGYTF,TGTGCCAGCTCACCTCGCGATAGTCGGACAGGCAACTATGGCTACACCTTC
TRBD1,TRBJ2-3,TRBV5-6,.,CASRPTGSGTDTQYF,TGTGCCAGCAGACCGACAGGGTCTGGCACAGATACGCAGTATTTT
.,TRBJ2-1,TRBV11-3,.,CASSLESYPEQFF,TGTGCCAGCAGCTTAGAATCATACCCTGAGCAGTTCTTC
TRBD2,TRBJ2-7,TRBV4-3,.,CASSLHGTSGRYEQYF,TGCGCCAGCAGCCTCCATGGGACTAGCGGGAGATACGAGCAGTACTTC
.,TRBJ2-1,TRBV27,.,CASHRESLAHNNEQFF,TGTGCCAGCCATAGGGAGAGCCTAGCGCATAACAATGAGCAGTTCTTC
TRBD1,TRBJ1-2,TRBV5-4,.,CASSPSGTDYGYTF,TGTGCCAGCAGTCCTTCCGGGACAGACTATGGCTACACCTTC
TRBD1,TRBJ2-7,TRBV30,.,CAWSVGTASYEQYF,TGTGCCTGGAGTGTCGGGACAGCAAGTTACGAGCAGTACTTC
TRBD1,TRBJ2-3,TRBV6-6,.,CASSYRTGSTDTQYF,TGTGCCAGCAGTTACCGGACAGGGAGCACAGATACGCAGTATTTT
TRBD1,TRBJ2-3,TRBV5-1,.,CASSYNHRDRDTDTQYF,TGCGCCAGCAGCTACAACCACCGGGACAGAGACACAGATACGCAGTATTTT
TRBD1,TRBJ2-2,TRBV27,.,CATCRAGTGSLGELFF,TGTGCCACCTGTCGAGCTGGGACAGGGTCGCTCGGGGAGCTGTTTTTT
TRBD1,TRBJ1-6,TRBV14,.,CASSAGTGGFLGSPLHF,TGTGCCAGCAGCGCCGGGACAGGGGGCTTCTTGGGGTCACCCCTCCACTTT
.,TRBJ1-2,TRBV28,.,CASSPTQGLGYGYTF,TGTGCCAGCAGCCCTACACAGGGTCTTGGCTATGGCTACACCTTC
.,TRBJ2-7,TRBV5-5,.,CASSLAGLRYEQYF,TGTGCCAGCAGCTTGGCGGGGCTTCGGTACGAGCAGTACTTC
TRBD1,TRBJ2-5,TRBV7-2,.,CASSLAGQGETQYF,TGTGCCAGCAGCTTAGCGGGACAGGGGGAGACCCAGTACTTC
.,TRBJ2-1,TRBV7-2,.,CASSLTLSEQFF,TGTGCCAGCAGCTTGACCCTTAGCGAGCAGTTCTTC
.,TRBJ2-1,TRBV25-1,.,CASRGGGYNEQFF,TGTGCCAGTAGGGGGGGTGGGTACAATGAGCAGTTCTTC
.,TRBJ2-3,TRBV7-9,.,CASSAGQSTDTQYF,TGTGCCAGCAGCGCGGGACAGAGCACAGATACGCAGTATTTT
TRBD1,TRBJ1-2,TRBV11-2,.,CASSSQRGGNGYTF,TGTGCCAGCAGCTCACAAAGAGGGGGCAATGGCTACACCTTC
.,TRBJ1-1,TRBV28,.,CASRPLGGMSPEAFF,TGTGCCAGCAGGCCCCTAGGGGGGATGAGCCCTGAAGCTTTCTTT
TRBD2,TRBJ2-3,TRBV28,.,CASSSWTSGTDTQYF,TGTGCCAGCAGTTCATGGACTAGCGGGACAGATACGCAGTATTTT
.,TRBJ1-6,TRBV19,.,CASSITGTHSPLHF,TGTGCCAGTAGTATAACTGGTACCCATTCACCCCTCCACTTT
.,TRBJ2-7,TRBV20-1,.,CSANYGYEQYF,TGCAGTGCTAATTATGGCTACGAGCAGTACTTC
.,TRBJ2-7,TRBV7-9,.,CASSPTPQGKRDYEQYF,TGTGCCAGCAGCCCAACGCCCCAGGGGAAGCGAGACTACGAGCAGTACTTC
.,TRBJ2-7,TRBV28,.,CASSPPLMQRTSSYEQYF,TGTGCCAGCAGTCCCCCTCTGATGCAGCGGACGAGCTCCTACGAGCAGTACTTC
.,TRBJ2-7,TRBV29-1,.,CSVETGDPPYEQYF,TGCAGCGTTGAGACGGGGGACCCGCCCTACGAGCAGTACTTC
.,TRBJ1-2,TRBV27,.,CASSRPGLYGYTF,TGTGCCAGCAGTCGGCCAGGGCTCTATGGCTACACCTTC
TRBD2,TRBJ2-5,TRBV5-6,.,CASSLAASGRVETQYF,TGTGCCAGCAGCTTGGCGGCAAGCGGGAGGGTGGAGACCCAGTACTTC
.,TRBJ1-6,TRBV27,once,CASSFRQSSPLHF,TGTGCCAGCAGTTTCAGACAGTCCTCACCCCTCCACTTT
.,TRBJ2-7,TRBV5-1,.,CASSLSTGAYEQYF,TGCGCCAGCAGCCTCAGTACGGGGGCCTATGAGCAGTACTTC
.,TRBJ2-7,TRBV19,.,CASSHVGYEQYF,TGTGCCAGTAGTCATGTGGGCTACGAGCAGTACTTC
.,TRBJ2-1,TRBV25-1,.,CASSAIARLYNEQFF,TGTGCCAGCAGTGCCATTGCGAGGCTCTACAATGAGCAGTTCTTC
.,TRBJ2-1,TRBV27,.,CASSTKGDEQFF,TGTGCCAGCAGTACTAAAGGCGATGAGCAGTTCTTC
.,TRBJ1-5,TRBV11-2,.,CASSLWDGDQPQHF,TGTGCCAGCAGCCTTTGGGACGGTGATCAGCCCCAGCATTTT
.,TRBJ1-1,TRBV27,.,CASSPHSPGGTEAFF,TGTGCCAGCAGTCCCCACAGCCCGGGCGGGACTGAAGCTTTCTTT
.,TRBJ2-7,TRBV19,.,CASSIVGGTSEQYF,TGTGCCAGTAGTATAGTAGGGGGTACGAGCGAGCAGTACTTC
.,TRBJ1-5,TRBV6-5,.,CASSARDKNQPQHF,TGTGCCAGCAGTGCCCGGGACAAGAATCAGCCCCAGCATTTT
TRBD2,TRBJ2-7,TRBV11-2,once,CASRQGLAGGSSYEQYF,TGTGCCAGCAGGCAGGGACTAGCGGGAGGGTCTTCATACGAGCAGTACTTC
.,TRBJ1-5,TRBV28,.,CASSLGSSNQPQHF,TGTGCCAGCAGTTTGGGGTCGAGCAATCAGCCCCAGCATTTT
TRBD1,TRBJ2-2,TRBV5-5,.,CASSLLFRDRVTTGELFF,TGTGCCAGCAGCTTGCTTTTCCGGGACAGGGTGACCACCGGGGAGCTGTTTTTT
.,TRBJ2-1,TRBV14,.,CASSQGNGYNEQFF,TGTGCCAGCAGCCAAGGTAACGGATACAATGAGCAGTTCTTC
.,TRBJ2-3,TRBV5-6,.,CASSLELRVTDTQYF,TGTGCCAGCAGCTTGGAACTCCGAGTCACAGATACGCAGTATTTT
.,TRBJ2-7,TRBV13,.,CASSLRSYEQYF,TGTGCCAGCAGCTTAAGATCCTACGAGCAGTACTTC
.,TRBJ2-7,TRBV28,.,CASSFRSGRNEQYF,TGTGCCAGCAGTTTCAGAAGTGGGAGGAACGAGCAGTACTTC
.,TRBJ2-7,TRBV4-2,.,CASSQESAGPSYEQYF,TGTGCCAGCAGCCAAGAATCGGCGGGCCCCTCCTACGAGCAGTACTTC
TRBD1,TRBJ1-3,TRBV7-8,.,CASSDRGRSGNTIYF,TGTGCCAGCAGCGACAGGGGAAGGTCCGGAAACACCATATATTTT